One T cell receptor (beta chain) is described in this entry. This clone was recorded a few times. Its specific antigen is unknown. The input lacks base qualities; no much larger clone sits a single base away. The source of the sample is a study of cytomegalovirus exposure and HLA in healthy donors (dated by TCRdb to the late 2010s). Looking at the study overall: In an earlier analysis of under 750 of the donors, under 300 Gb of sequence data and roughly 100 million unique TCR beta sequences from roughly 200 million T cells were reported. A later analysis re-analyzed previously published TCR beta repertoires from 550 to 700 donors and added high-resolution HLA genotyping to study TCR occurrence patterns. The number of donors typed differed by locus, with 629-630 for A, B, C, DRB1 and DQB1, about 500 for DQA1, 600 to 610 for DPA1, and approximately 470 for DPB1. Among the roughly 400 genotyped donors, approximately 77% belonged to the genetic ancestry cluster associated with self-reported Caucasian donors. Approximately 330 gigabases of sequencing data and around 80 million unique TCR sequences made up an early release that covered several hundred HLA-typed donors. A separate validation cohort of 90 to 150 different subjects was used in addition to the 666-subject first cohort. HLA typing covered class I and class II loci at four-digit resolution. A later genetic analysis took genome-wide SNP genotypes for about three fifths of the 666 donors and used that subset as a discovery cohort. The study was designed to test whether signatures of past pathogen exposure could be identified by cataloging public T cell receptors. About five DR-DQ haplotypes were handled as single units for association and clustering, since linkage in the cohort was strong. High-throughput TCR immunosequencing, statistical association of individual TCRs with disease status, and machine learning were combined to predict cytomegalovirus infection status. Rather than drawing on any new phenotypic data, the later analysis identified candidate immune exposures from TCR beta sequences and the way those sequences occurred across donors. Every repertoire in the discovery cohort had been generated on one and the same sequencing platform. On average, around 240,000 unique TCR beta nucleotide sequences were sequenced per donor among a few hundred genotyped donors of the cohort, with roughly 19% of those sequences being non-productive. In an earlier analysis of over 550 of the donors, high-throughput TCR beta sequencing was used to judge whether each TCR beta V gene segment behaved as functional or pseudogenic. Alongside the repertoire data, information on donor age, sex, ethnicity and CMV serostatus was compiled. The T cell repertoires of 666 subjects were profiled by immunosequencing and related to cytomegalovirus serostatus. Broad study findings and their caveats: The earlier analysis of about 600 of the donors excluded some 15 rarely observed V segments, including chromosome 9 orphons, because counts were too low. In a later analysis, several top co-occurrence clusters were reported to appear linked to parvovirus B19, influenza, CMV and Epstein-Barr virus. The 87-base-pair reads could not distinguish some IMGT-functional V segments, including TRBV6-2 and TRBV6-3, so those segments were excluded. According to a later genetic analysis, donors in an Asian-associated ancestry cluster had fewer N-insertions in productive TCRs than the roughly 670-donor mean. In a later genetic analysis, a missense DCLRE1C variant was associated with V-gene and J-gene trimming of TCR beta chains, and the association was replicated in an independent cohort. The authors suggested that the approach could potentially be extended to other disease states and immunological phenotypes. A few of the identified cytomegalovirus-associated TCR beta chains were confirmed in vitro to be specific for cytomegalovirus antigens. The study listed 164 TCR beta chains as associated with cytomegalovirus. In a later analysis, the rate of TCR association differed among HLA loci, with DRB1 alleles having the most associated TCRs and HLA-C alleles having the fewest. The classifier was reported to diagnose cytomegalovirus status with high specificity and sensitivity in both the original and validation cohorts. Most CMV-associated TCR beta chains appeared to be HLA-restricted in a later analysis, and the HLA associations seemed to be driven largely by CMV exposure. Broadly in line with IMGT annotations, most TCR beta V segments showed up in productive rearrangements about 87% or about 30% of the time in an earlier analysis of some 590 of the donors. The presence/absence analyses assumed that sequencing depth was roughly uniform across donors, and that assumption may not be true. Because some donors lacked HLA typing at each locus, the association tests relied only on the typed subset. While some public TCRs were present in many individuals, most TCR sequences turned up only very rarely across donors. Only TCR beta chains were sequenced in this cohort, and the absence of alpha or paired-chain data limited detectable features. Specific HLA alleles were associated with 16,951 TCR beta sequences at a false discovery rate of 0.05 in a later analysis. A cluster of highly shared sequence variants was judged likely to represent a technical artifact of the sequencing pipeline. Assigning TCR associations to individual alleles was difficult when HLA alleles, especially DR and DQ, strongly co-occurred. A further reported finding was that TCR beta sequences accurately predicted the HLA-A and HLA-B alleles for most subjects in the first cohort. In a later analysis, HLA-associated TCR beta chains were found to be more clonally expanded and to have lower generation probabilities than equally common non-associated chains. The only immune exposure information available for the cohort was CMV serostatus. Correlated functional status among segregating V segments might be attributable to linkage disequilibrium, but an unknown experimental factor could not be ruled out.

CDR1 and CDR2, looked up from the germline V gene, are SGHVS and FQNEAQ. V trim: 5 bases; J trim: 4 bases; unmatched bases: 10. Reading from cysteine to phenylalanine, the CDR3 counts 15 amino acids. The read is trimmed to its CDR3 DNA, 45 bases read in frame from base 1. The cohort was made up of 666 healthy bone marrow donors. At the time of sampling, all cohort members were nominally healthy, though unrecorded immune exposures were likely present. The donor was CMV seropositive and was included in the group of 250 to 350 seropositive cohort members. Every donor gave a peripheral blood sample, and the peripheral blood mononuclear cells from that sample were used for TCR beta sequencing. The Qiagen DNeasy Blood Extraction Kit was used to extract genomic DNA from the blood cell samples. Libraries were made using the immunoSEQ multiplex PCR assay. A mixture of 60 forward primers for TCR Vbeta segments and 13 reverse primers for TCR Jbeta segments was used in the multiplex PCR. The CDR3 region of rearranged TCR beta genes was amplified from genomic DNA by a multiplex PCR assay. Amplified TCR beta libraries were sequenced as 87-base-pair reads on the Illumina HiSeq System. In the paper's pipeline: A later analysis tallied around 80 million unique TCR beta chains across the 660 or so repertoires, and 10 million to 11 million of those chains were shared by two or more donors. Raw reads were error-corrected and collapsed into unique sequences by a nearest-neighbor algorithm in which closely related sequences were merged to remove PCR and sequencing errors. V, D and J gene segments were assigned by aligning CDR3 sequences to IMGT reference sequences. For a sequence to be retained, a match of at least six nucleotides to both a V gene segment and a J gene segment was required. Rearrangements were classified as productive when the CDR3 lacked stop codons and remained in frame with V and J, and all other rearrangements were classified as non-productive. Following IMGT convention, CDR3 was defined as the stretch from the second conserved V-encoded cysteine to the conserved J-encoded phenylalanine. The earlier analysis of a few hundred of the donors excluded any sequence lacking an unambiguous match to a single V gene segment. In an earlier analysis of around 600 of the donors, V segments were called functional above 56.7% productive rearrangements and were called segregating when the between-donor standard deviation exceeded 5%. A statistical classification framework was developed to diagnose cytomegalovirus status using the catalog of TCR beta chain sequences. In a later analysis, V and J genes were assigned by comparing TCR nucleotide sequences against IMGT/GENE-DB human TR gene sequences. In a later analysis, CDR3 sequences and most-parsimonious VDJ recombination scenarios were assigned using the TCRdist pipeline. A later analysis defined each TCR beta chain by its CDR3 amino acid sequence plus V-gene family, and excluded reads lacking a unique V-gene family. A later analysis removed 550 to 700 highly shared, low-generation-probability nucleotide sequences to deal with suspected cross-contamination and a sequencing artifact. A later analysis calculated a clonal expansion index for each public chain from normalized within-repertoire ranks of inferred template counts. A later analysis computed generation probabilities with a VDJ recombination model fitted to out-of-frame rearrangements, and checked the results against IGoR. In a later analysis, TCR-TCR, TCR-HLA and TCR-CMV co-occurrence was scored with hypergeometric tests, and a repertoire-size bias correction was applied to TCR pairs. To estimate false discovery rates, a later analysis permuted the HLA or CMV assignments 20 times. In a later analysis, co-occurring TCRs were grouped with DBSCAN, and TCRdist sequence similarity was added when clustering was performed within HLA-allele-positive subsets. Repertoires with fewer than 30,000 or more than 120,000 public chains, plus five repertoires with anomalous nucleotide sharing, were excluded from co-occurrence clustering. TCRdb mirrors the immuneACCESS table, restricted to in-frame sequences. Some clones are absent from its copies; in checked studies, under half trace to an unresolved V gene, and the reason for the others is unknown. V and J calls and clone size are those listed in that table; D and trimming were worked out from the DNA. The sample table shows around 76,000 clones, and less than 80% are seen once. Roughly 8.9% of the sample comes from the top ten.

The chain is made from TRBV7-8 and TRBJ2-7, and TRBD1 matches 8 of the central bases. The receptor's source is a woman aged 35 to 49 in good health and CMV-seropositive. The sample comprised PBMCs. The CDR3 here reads CASSPGQGLTYEQYF. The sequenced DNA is TGTGCCAGCAGCCCAGGACAGGGTCTAACGTACGAGCAGTACTTC.